The 17 T cell receptor beta chains below were found in one sample sequenced in a study of blood T cell repertoires in COVID-19. TCRdb's copy holds only in-frame clones and misses some; the assay was immunoSEQ multiplex PCR. Of about 280,000 clones in the sample, roughly 85% are singletons; the top ten hold roughly 6.2%. Sequencing was carried out using PBMCs or T cells enriched from blood (not recorded which). The receptors here all came from a woman between 40 and 55 years old who had recovered from COVID-19.

V gene TRBV7-9 combines with J gene TRBJ2-4, with 10 bases matching TRBD1. The CDR3 has 16 amino acids. Germline V gives CDR1 SEHNR, CDR2 FQNEAQ (reference sequence). V shed 5 bases and J 2 bases; nucleotides not matched to a gene: 6. The CDR3 DNA reads TGTGCCAGCAGCCCGGGACAGGGGATTTCCAAAAACATTCAGTACTTC. Its translation is CASSPGQGISKNIQYF.

The chain is built from TRBV7-5 and TRBJ2-3; TRBD1, the table's D call, lacks a check against the DNA. TRBV7-5 is a documented pseudogene. The CDR3 runs 14 residues. The CDR3 region is CARSLQGAKDTQYF. The CDR3 region has the DNA TGTGCCAGAAGCCTACAGGGGGCGAAAGATACGCAGTATTTT.

J is TRBJ1-5 and V is TRBV4-2; TRBD1 matches 7 bases. V shed 0 bases and J 1 base; nucleotides not matched to a gene: 21. Germline loops: CDR1 LGHNA, CDR2 YNFKEQ. CDR3 length: 22 residues. The CDR3 bases are TGTGCCAGCAGCCAAGACGGAACGCCCCTCTTAAGGCTGGGACAGAGCAATCAGCCCCAGCATTTT. As protein: CASSQDGTPLLRLGQSNQPQHF.

The chain recombines TRBV3-1 (or the pseudogene TRBV3-2) with TRBJ2-1; a possible D gene is TRBD2 (5 bases). The CDR3 is 16 amino acids. Trimming shortened V by 4 bases and J by 7 bases, and 20 bases separated the two germline ends. CDR1 and CDR2 from the germline V gene are LGHDT and YNNKEL (reference sequence). The CDR3 nucleotides read TGTGCCAGCAGCCCCCCAGTACTCGGGGTCGGGAATGAGCAGTTCTTC. It specifies CASSPPVLGVGNEQFF.

This clone was seen only once. The rearrangement joins TRBV27 to TRBJ2-7, with a tentative D call TRBD2 (6 bases). Germline lookup yields CDR1 MNHEY and CDR2 SMNVEV (reference sequence). Trimming took 6 bases from V and 4 from J, leaving 22 bases between them. This CDR3 has 16 residues. CDR3 sequence reads: CASSVSGLQGLYEQYF. The DNA for the CDR3 is TGTGCCAGCAGCGTTAGTGGTCTCCAAGGACTATACGAGCAGTACTTC.

The CDR3 protein is CASSLGEGDEAFF. The CDR3 DNA is TGTGCCAGCAGCTTAGGGGAGGGGGACGAAGCTTTCTTT. The chain has TRBV11-2 and TRBJ1-1, with D maybe TRBD1 (6 bases). The length of the CDR3 is 13 residues. Germline loops: CDR1 SGHAT, CDR2 FQNNGV. V lost 1 base, J lost 8 bases, and 11 bases lay in between.

V and J are TRBV6-1 and TRBJ2-7; 9 nucleotides match TRBD2. The CDR3 loop spans 15 amino acids. Germline V gives CDR1 MNHNS, CDR2 SASEGT. The trim removed 2 bases at V and 3 bases at J, leaving 5 bases unmatched. The CDR3 DNA reads as TGTGCCAGCAGTGAATGGCCTAGCGGGGACTACGAGCAGTACTTC. Protein: CASSEWPSGDYEQYF.

This chain links TRBV5-1 with TRBJ2-3; 12 bases are shared with TRBD2. The junction had 5 bases not matched to a gene; V was cut back by 0 bases and J by 3 bases. CDR3 size: 17 residues. CDR1 SGHRS and CDR2 YFSETQ come from the germline V gene. CDR3 region: CASSLGTSGILTDTQYF. DNA of the CDR3: TGCGCCAGCAGCTTGGGGACTAGCGGGATTTTAACAGATACGCAGTATTTT.

The chain has TRBV28 and TRBJ1-1; 8 bases line up with TRBD1. With 7 bases clipped from V and 6 bases from J, the junction kept 7 bases outside the gene matches. The CDR3 spans 13 residues. Germline V gene data show CDR1 as MDHEN and CDR2 as SYDVKM. The CDR3, as DNA: TGTGCCAGCACTACAGGGGGGTTCCCTGAAGCTTTCTTT. The encoded protein is CASTTGGFPEAFF.

This sequence joins TRBV7-9 and TRBJ2-1; tentative D call: TRBD1 (5 bases). Trimming took off 5 bases at V and 9 bases at J, with 14 bases between the two ends. Germline lookup yields CDR1 SEHNR and CDR2 FQNEAQ (reference sequence). The length of the CDR3 is 13 residues. The CDR3: CASSPPRGGEQFF. CDR3 sequence (DNA): TGTGCCAGCAGCCCGCCTAGGGGCGGTGAGCAGTTCTTC. The full variable domain, in which reference TRBV7-9 and TRBJ2-1 provide the parts outside the CDR3, is DTGVSQNPRHKITKRGQNVTFRCDPISEHNRLYWYRQTLGQGPEFLTYFQNEAQLEKSRLLSDRFSAERPKGSFSTLEIQRTEQGDSAMYLCASSPPRGGEQFFGPGTRLTVL.

This clone was seen just once. This sequence joins TRBV6-5 and TRBJ1-5, with a possible D match to TRBD1 (6 bases). The length of the CDR3 is 14 residues. CDR1 and CDR2 (germline): MNHEY, SVGAGI. Trimming removed 0 bases from V and 4 bases from J, with 7 bases in between. The CDR3 here is CASSYSGQNQPQHF. The CDR3 nucleotides read TGTGCCAGCAGTTACTCTGGACAGAATCAGCCCCAGCATTTT.

This chain uses TRBV21-1 with TRBJ2-1; TRBD2 is the table's D call, not checked against the DNA. TRBV21-1 is annotated as a pseudogene. CDR3 length: 16 amino acids. The CDR3 is CASSKASGLPYNEQFF. CDR3 nucleotide sequence: TGTGCCAGCAGCAAAGCTTCGGGACTACCCTACAATGAGCAGTTCTTC.

In its sample, this clone was seen once. This chain links TRBV5-1 with TRBJ2-7, with D possibly matching TRBD1 (5 bases). Germline V gives CDR1 SGHRS, CDR2 YFSETQ. The CDR3 consists of 15 residues. The V and J ends lost 4 bases and 0 bases respectively, with 14 bases between them. CDR3 region: CASSPGGRVSYEQYF. The CDR3 region has the DNA TGCGCCAGCAGCCCGGGTGGCAGGGTCTCCTACGAGCAGTACTTC.

CDR3 nucleotides: TGTGCCAGTAGTATGGGGAGGGGATTAGATACGCAGTATTTT. Translating gives CASSMGRGLDTQYF. The chain recombines TRBV19 with TRBJ2-3; 7 bases fit TRBD2. CDR3 length: 14 amino acids. Germline CDR1 is LNHDA and CDR2 is SQIVND (reference sequence). J lost 5 bases, V lost 3 bases, and 5 bases had no gene match.

The chain couples TRBV7-9 to TRBJ1-2, with 7 positions matching TRBD1. The CDR3 totals 15 residues. With V trimmed by 5 bases and J by 0 bases, 6 bases remained unmatched. Germline CDR1 SEHNR, CDR2 FQNEAQ (reference sequence). This CDR3 reads CASSLPGTANYGYTF. The CDR3 DNA reads TGTGCCAGCAGCCTCCCCGGGACAGCTAACTATGGCTACACCTTC.

Concerning this clone: This CDR3 is also generated by other DNA sequences in the sample. The J gene is TRBJ2-5, the V gene TRBV14; a weak D match, TRBD1 (6 bases). The CDR3 contains 14 residues. The V gene lost 3 bases and the J gene lost 2 bases, with 10 bases spanning the gap. Germline lookup yields CDR1 SGHDN and CDR2 FVKESK. The CDR3 DNA sequence: TGTGCCAGCAGCCAGAACAGGGCTCAAGAGACCCAGTACTTC. Its translation: CASSQNRAQETQYF.

The chain joins TRBV28 to TRBJ2-7; 9 bases are a match to TRBD1. The germline V gene has CDR1 MDHEN and CDR2 SYDVKM. The CDR3 sequence is 19 residues long. V was clipped by 4 bases and J by 2 bases; unmatched bases: 18. CDR3 protein: CASSWGPGQGPLGPYEQYF. CDR3 sequence (DNA): TGTGCCAGCAGTTGGGGACCGGGACAGGGCCCCCTAGGACCCTACGAGCAGTACTTC.